Given below is one T cell receptor (beta chain) in context. Its cognate antigen is unknown. Germline V gene sequence: CDR1 DFQATT, CDR2 SNEGSKA (reference sequence). This CDR3 region has 16 residues. V lost 5 bases and J 4 bases, leaving 23 bases between the germline ends. During its preparation, the TCRbeta library received unique molecular identifiers. TCRdb independently ran MiXCR on the PCR reads; one entry per CDR3 protein. The repertoire includes roughly 50,000 distinct CDR3 sequences, 44% of them detected once, and roughly 98% sits in the top ten. The entry originates in a study of T-cell reconstitution after alpha-beta-depleted transplantation in children. Points from the study as a whole: The authors attributed T-cell counts and diversity one year after transplant mostly to newly produced T cells. Surviving thymic progenitors and recipient T cells were the source of high TCRbeta diversity at day 60 in some patients.

The sample was PBMCs, mostly from graft donor cells, taken 360 days after TCRalphabeta/CD19-depleted stem cell transplant. This receptor was obtained from a male patient younger than 18 who had a stem cell transplant for acute lymphoblastic leukemia, so the T cells may come from the graft donor. The chain carries TRBV20-1 and TRBJ1-2; D possibly corresponds to TRBD1 (6 bases). Here the CDR3 reads CSAPHPVPGGAYGYTF. As DNA, the CDR3 is TGCAGTGCTCCACACCCCGTCCCTGGGGGGGCCTATGGCTACACCTTC.